This is a list of T cell receptor beta chains from one sample in a study of beta chain features in type 1 diabetes. Produced via immunoSEQ multiplex PCR; TCRdb's table is partial and in-frame only. Among 150,000 or so clones listed, about 8.7% were seen once. The sequencing input was central memory CD4+ T cells from blood. The receptors here all came from a man younger than 35 in good health. Each CDR3 is given with its conserved first and last residue. A D gene is named only where the DNA matches it firmly. Clone size appears in some rows only: once, few, many, or a class for an expanded clone.

15 | TRBD1 | TRBJ2-4 | few | TRBV4-3 | TGCGCCAGCAGCCAAGCCCGGGACAGGGGAAACATTCAGTACTTC | CASSQARDRGNIQYF
12 | NA | TRBJ2-2 | NA | TRBV4-2 | TGTGCCAGCAGCCCATCTAGCGGGGAGCTGTTTTTT | CASSPSSGELFF
13 | NA | TRBJ2-3 | NA | TRBV6-5 | TGTGCCAGCAGTGGGGTCAGGGGAGATACGCAGTATTTT | CASSGVRGDTQYF
14 | NA | TRBJ2-5 | NA | TRBV6-5 | TGTGCCAGCAGGCCGCAAGGGGGCCAAGAGACCCAGTACTTC | CASRPQGGQETQYF
16 | TRBD2 | TRBJ2-5 | few | TRBV4-1 | TGCGCCAGCAGCCAAGTGGGGGCGGGGGGGCAAGAGACCCAGTACTTC | CASSQVGAGGQETQYF
13 | NA | TRBJ2-2 | NA | TRBV7-2 | TGTGCCAGCAGCTTAGTAGACCGGGGAGAGCTGTTTTTT | CASSLVDRGELFF
16 | NA | TRBJ1-6 | many | TRBV4-3 | TGCGCCAGCAGCCAAGACGTCAGGGAAGTATATTCACCCCTCCACTTT | CASSQDVREVYSPLHF
14 | TRBD1 | TRBJ1-4 | few | TRBV5-4 | TGTGCCAGCAGTTTGGACAGGGATAATGAAAAACTGTTTTTT | CASSLDRDNEKLFF
13 | NA | TRBJ1-5 | few | TRBV30 | TGTGCCTGGAGTCCCTACAGCAATCAGCCCCAGCATTTT | CAWSPYSNQPQHF
16 | TRBD2 | TRBJ2-1 | many | TRBV28 | TGTGCCAGCAGTTCCCTTACTAGCGAACGCTACAATGAGCAGTTCTTC | CASSSLTSERYNEQFF
15 | TRBD2 | TRBJ2-7 | NA | TRBV7-2 | TGTGCCAGCAGCTTAGGTACTAGCGGGAACTACGAGCAGTACTTC | CASSLGTSGNYEQYF
16 | TRBD2 | TRBJ2-3 | few | TRBV25-1 | TGTGCCAGCAGTGATGAGGCTAGCGGGGGTTTAGATACGCAGTATTTT | CASSDEASGGLDTQYF
15 | TRBD2 | TRBJ2-7 | few | TRBV4-3 | TGCGCCAGCAGCCATTCTAGCGGGGGCTCCTACGAGCAGTACTTC | CASSHSSGGSYEQYF
16 | NA | TRBJ1-5 | NA | TRBV19 | TGTGCCACCCGAACCAACAGGGATCTGGGCAATCAGCCCCAGCATTTT | CATRTNRDLGNQPQHF
11 | NA | TRBJ1-2 | NA | TRBV20-1 | TGCAGTGGTTTTATAAGCAAAGGCTACACCTTC | CSGFISKGYTF
15 | TRBD2 | TRBJ2-3 | NA | TRBV7-2 | TGTGCCAGCAGCTCGACTAGCGGGGGGGAAGATACGCAGTATTTT | CASSSTSGGEDTQYF
14 | NA | TRBJ2-7 | few | TRBV7-6 | TGTGCCAGCAGCTTAGCCGGGAAACCCTACGAGCAGTACTTC | CASSLAGKPYEQYF
12 | NA | TRBJ2-3 | few | TRBV7-2 | TGTGCCAGCAGCCCGAGCACAGATACGCAGTATTTT | CASSPSTDTQYF
14 | NA | TRBJ2-2 | once | TRBV10-3 | TGTGCCATCAGGAATGGACAGTACACCGGGGAGCTGTTTTTT | CAIRNGQYTGELFF
14 | NA | TRBJ1-6 | NA | TRBV2 | TGTGCCAGCAGTGAATGGGTGGCGGGATCACCCCTCCACTTT | CASSEWVAGSPLHF
15 | TRBD1 | TRBJ2-1 | NA | TRBV9 | TGTGCCAGCAGCGTAGAAGGACAGGGGCACGATGAGCAGTTCTTC | CASSVEGQGHDEQFF
13 | TRBD1 | TRBJ2-4 | NA | TRBV6-1 | TGTGCCAGCAGTAGGACAGGTATGGACATTCAGTACTTC | CASSRTGMDIQYF
14 | NA | TRBJ1-6 | NA | TRBV27 | TGTGCCAGCAGTTTGGACACCGGGCGTTCACCCCTCCACTTT | CASSLDTGRSPLHF
15 | NA | TRBJ2-2 | few | TRBV19 | TGTGCCAGTAGTCATCCCGGACTAAGGACCGGGGAGCTGTTTTTT | CASSHPGLRTGELFF
16 | TRBD2 | TRBJ2-7 | NA | TRBV7-9 | TGTGCCAGCAGCAACCGACTAGCGGGGGACGGATACGAGCAGTACTTC | CASSNRLAGDGYEQYF
13 | NA | TRBJ2-5 | many | TRBV7-3 | TGTGCCAGCAGCTTATCAGATGCAGAGACCCAGTACTTC | CASSLSDAETQYF
17 | TRBD1 | TRBJ2-3 | few | TRBV4-1 | TGCGCCAGCAGCCTTCCGCCGGGACAGGGGGGAACAGATACGCAGTATTTT | CASSLPPGQGGTDTQYF
18 | TRBD2 | TRBJ2-1 | NA | TRBV4-1 | TGCGCCAGCAGCCCGACGGGGACTAGCGGGGGGAAATGGAATGAGCAGTTCTTC | CASSPTGTSGGKWNEQFF
14 | NA | TRBJ2-2 | many | TRBV2 | TGTGCCAGCACCGCGGATTCGAACACCGGGGAGCTGTTTTTT | CASTADSNTGELFF
16 | TRBD2 | TRBJ2-3 | few | TRBV2 | TGTGCCAGCAGTGGGCCTTTAGCGGGGAGCACAGATACGCAGTATTTT | CASSGPLAGSTDTQYF
14 | NA | TRBJ2-5 | few | TRBV6-5 | TGTGCCAGCAGCCGGGTCCGCCCCCAAGAGACCCAGTACTTC | CASSRVRPQETQYF
15 | NA | TRBJ1-4 | NA | TRBV18 | TGTGCCAGCTCACCACTCGGTCAGGGGACGGAAAAACTGTTTTTT | CASSPLGQGTEKLFF
17 | NA | TRBJ2-7 | NA | TRBV5-1 | TGCGCCAGCAGCCCCGGGTTCGTTCGGGGGAGGTCCTACGAGCAGTACTTC | CASSPGFVRGRSYEQYF
14 | TRBD1 | TRBJ2-7 | NA | TRBV5-1 | TGCGCCAGCAGTCAAGGGACAGGGGGCTACGAGCAGTACTTC | CASSQGTGGYEQYF
13 | NA | TRBJ2-7 | NA | TRBV14 | TGTGCCAGCAGCCCGGGGACTCTCTACGAGCAGTACTTC | CASSPGTLYEQYF
12 | TRBD1 | TRBJ2-7 | NA | TRBV25-1 | TGTGCCAGCAACAAGGACAGGGACGAGCAGTACTTC | CASNKDRDEQYF
13 | NA | TRBJ1-4 | NA | TRBV29-1 | TGCAGCGCCGGCAGGGCCCGGAGTGAAAAACTGTTTTTT | CSAGRARSEKLFF